This record covers a single T cell receptor (beta chain). The sample comes from a study of T cell changes during pregnancy in multiple sclerosis. The CDR3 consists of 15 residues. The V and J ends lost 3 bases and 6 bases, in that order; junction bases with no gene match: 8. Looked up from germline, CDR1 is SGHNT and CDR2 is YYREEE (reference sequence). Clones were read by immunoSEQ multiplex PCR, and TCRdb kept only the in-frame ones, dropping some. This sample has fewer than 85,000 clones, with 93% found just once. Source: peripheral blood, taken in the second trimester of pregnancy. This TCR was sampled from a female donor with multiple sclerosis, enrolled in a pregnancy study. The genes are TRBV5-4 and TRBJ1-4, with TRBD1 identical over 7 bases. CDR3 protein: CASSSQGSIHEKLFF. CDR3 sequence (DNA): TGTGCCAGCAGCTCACAGGGGTCTATTCATGAAAAACTGTTTTTT.